This T cell receptor (beta chain) was observed in a study of blood T cell repertoires in COVID-19. Study at large: The analysed material was cDNA or gDNA that came from T cells, B-cell-depleted T cells, or PBMCs.

Two negative PCRs, clearance, or symptom resolution characterized the recovered Cohort 3 donors. This CDR3 is 16 amino acids long. Looked up from germline, CDR1 is KGHDR and CDR2 is SFDVKD. V gave up 5 bases and J gave up 6 bases, with 19 bases separating them. Under the authors' procedure: Estimation of nucleated cell counts relied on the amplification of reference gene primers. The method was immunoSEQ multiplex PCR; TCRdb's version includes in-frame clones alone and lacks a portion of them. From that table come the V and J calls and clone size; the DNA was used to work out D and trimming. The data contain around 480,000 clones, around 90% of them singletons.

The rearrangement joins TRBV24-1 to TRBJ2-1; D is perhaps TRBD1 (5 bases). Sequencing was done on a sample of PBMCs or T cells enriched from blood (not recorded which). The clonotype was recovered from a woman aged 18-29 years who had recovered from COVID-19. The DNA for the CDR3 is TGTGCCACCAGTGGATGGACACAAGGGTGGAGCAATGAGCAGTTCTTC. Protein sequence: CATSGWTQGWSNEQFF.